This record looks at one TCR beta chain sequence and its context. Its specificity is not known. This sample was included in a study of cytomegalovirus exposure and HLA in healthy donors. General study findings and limits: Specificity of a few CMV-associated chains for CMV antigens was verified in vitro. Later analysis identified several of the most significant clusters that appeared linked to common viral pathogens. With DRB1 most and HLA-C fewest, TCR association rates differed between HLA loci in a later analysis.

J lost 2 bases, V lost 5 bases, and 2 bases had no gene match. The germline gives CDR1 SEHNR, CDR2 FQNEAQ (reference sequence). CDR3 length: 13 amino acids. A multiplex PCR was run with 60 Vbeta primers and 13 Jbeta primers. Clones were sequenced by immunoSEQ multiplex PCR, and TCRdb holds only the in-frame ones, with some missing. Of approximately 170,000 clones listed, approximately 84% are singletons. The donors comprised healthy bone marrow donors. The gene calls are TRBV7-9 and TRBJ1-1; 7 bases are a match to TRBD1. Sequencing used PBMCs. This receptor was taken from a woman in her forties in good health and CMV-seropositive. In DNA form, the CDR3 reads TGTGCCAGCAGCACAGGGGCCAACACTGAAGCTTTCTTT. It yields the protein CASSTGANTEAFF. Complete variable domain (other parts from reference TRBV7-9 and TRBJ1-1): DTGVSQNPRHKITKRGQNVTFRCDPISEHNRLYWYRQTLGQGPEFLTYFQNEAQLEKSRLLSDRFSAERPKGSFSTLEIQRTEQGDSAMYLCASSTGANTEAFFGQGTRLTVV.